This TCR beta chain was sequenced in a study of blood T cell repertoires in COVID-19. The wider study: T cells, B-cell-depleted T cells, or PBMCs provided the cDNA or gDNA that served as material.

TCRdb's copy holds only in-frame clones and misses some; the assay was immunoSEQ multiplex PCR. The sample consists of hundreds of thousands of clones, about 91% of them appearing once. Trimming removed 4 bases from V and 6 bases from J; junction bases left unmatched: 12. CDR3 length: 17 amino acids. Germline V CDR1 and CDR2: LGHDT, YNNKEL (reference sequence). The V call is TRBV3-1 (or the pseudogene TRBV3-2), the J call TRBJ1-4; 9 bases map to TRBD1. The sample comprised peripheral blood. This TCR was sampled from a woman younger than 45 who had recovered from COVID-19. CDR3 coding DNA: TGTGCCAGCAGCCCCAGACCGGGACAGGGATCATATGAAAAACTGTTTTTT. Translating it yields CASSPRPGQGSYEKLFF.